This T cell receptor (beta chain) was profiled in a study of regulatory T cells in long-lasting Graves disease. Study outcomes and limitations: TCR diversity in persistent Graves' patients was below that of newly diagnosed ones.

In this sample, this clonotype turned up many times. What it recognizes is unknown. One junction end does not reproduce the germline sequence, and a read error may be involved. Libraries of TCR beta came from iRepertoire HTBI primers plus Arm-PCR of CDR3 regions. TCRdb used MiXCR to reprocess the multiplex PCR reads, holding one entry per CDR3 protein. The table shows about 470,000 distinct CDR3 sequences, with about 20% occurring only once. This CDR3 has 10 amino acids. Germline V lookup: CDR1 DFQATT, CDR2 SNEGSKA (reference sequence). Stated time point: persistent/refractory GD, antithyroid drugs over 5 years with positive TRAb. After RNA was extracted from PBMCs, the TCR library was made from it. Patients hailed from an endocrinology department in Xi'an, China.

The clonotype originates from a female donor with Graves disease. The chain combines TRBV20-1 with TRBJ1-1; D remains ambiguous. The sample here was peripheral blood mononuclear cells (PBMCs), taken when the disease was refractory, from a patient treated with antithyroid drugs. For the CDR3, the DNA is TGCAGTGCTGGAGACCGAGGAGCTTTCTTT. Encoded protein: CSAGDRGAFF.